Presented here are 25 T cell receptor beta chains from one specimen sequenced in a study of cytomegalovirus exposure and HLA in healthy donors. PCR employed 60 Vbeta and 13 Jbeta primers. Measured with immunoSEQ multiplex PCR; TCRdb has only the in-frame clones, and not every one. The sample consists of approximately 140,000 clones, 75% of them appearing once. Sequenced: PBMCs. All receptors derive from a man aged 40-55 years in good health and CMV-seronegative.

The chain uses TRBV28 and TRBJ1-5; 7 bases fit TRBD1. This CDR3 spans 15 amino acids. V lost 2 bases, J lost 3 bases, and 4 bases stayed unmatched. Germline assignment: CDR1 MDHEN and CDR2 SYDVKM. CDR3 nucleotide sequence: TGTGCCAGCAGTTTACAGGGGGGTTTCAATCAGCCCCAGCATTTT. This gives the protein CASSLQGGFNQPQHF.

This chain links TRBV6-5 with TRBJ2-3, with 7 bases that match TRBD2. This CDR3 has 13 residues. Looked up from germline, CDR1 is MNHEY and CDR2 is SVGAGI. The V and J ends lost 4 bases and 9 bases, in that order; junction bases with no gene match: 7. CDR3 DNA: TGTGCCAGCAGTTCCGGCGGGGGTAGCACGCAGTATTTT. Its protein is CASSSGGGSTQYF.

The chain has TRBV28 and TRBJ1-3, with 8 positions matching TRBD1. Germline-derived CDR1 and CDR2 are MDHEN and SYDVKM. The CDR3 totals 16 residues. With V trimmed by 4 bases and J by 3 bases, 8 bases remained unmatched. CDR3 bases: TGTGCCAGCAGTTCACCCTCAGGGGGCTATGGAAACACCATATATTTT. This translates into CASSSPSGGYGNTIYF.

The chain uses TRBV6-5 and TRBJ2-7, with 7 bases matching TRBD2. CDR3 length equals 15 residues. CDR1 and CDR2 (germline): MNHEY, SVGAGI. J was trimmed by 7 bases and V by 0 bases; bases with no gene match: 9. CDR3 sequence reads: CASSYSTSWGGEQYF. In DNA form, the CDR3 reads TGTGCCAGCAGTTACTCGACTTCGTGGGGGGGAGAGCAGTACTTC.

V and J are TRBV5-4 and TRBJ1-3, with D perhaps matching TRBD1 (6 bases). Trimming took off 4 bases at V and 6 bases at J, with 11 bases between the two ends. CDR3 size: 13 residues. Germline values: CDR1 SGHNT, CDR2 YYREEE (reference sequence). DNA of the CDR3: TGTGCCAGCAGCCCACCAGGGGAAAACACCATATATTTT. Its protein product is CASSPPGENTIYF.

J is TRBJ2-3 and V is TRBV29-1; the D gene is possibly TRBD2 (7 bases). Deletions cut 4 bases from V and 4 bases from J, with 15 bases between. The germline V gene encodes CDR1 SQVTM and CDR2 ANQGSEA. This CDR3 is 14 amino acids long. The CDR3 loop is CSVGGGGGADTQYF. The CDR3 bases are TGCAGCGTTGGGGGAGGGGGGGGCGCAGATACGCAGTATTTT.

The chain combines TRBV5-5 with TRBJ2-2; D is perhaps TRBD1 (6 bases). The germline gives CDR1 SGHKS, CDR2 YYEKEE (reference sequence). This CDR3 spans 15 amino acids. V was clipped by 1 base and J by 6 bases, with 13 bases between them. This CDR3 reads CASSLYAGVSGELFF. CDR3 DNA sequence: TGTGCCAGCAGCTTGTACGCAGGGGTTTCCGGGGAGCTGTTTTTT.

V is TRBV7-9 and J is TRBJ1-2; D gene ambiguous. CDR1 is SEHNR, CDR2 FQNEAQ, per germline (reference sequence). The V end was cut by 3 bases, the J end by 8 bases, with 13 bases between. CDR3 length equals 13 residues. The CDR3, as DNA: TGTGCCAGCAGCTTGGTAGTGGGCGGGGGCTACACCTTC. Translated, it gives CASSLVVGGGYTF.

The chain couples TRBV9 to TRBJ2-1; no definite D call. In germline, CDR1 is SGDLS, CDR2 YYNGEE. The CDR3 has 15 residues. The V gene lost 4 bases and the J gene lost 4 bases, with 15 bases spanning the gap. Written as DNA, the CDR3 is TGTGCCAGCAGCCTCAGGATTGGAACATACAATGAGCAGTTCTTC. As protein: CASSLRIGTYNEQFF.

The sample holds a few counts of this clone. The chain couples TRBV5-1 to TRBJ2-1; 9 bases align to TRBD2. After removal of 1 base from V and 4 bases from J, the junction contained 3 bases not matched to a gene. The V gene's germline CDR1 is SGHRS and CDR2 YFSETQ. The length of the CDR3 is 15 residues. DNA of the CDR3: TGCGCCAGCAGCTTGCTAGCGGGGCTATACAATGAGCAGTTCTTC. This gives the protein CASSLLAGLYNEQFF.

The rearrangement uses TRBV14 and TRBJ2-5, with 7 positions matching TRBD2. Per germline, CDR1 SGHDN and CDR2 FVKESK. CDR3 length: 15 amino acids. V gave up 0 bases and J gave up 4 bases; unmatched junction bases: 5. CDR3 amino acids: CASSQEVWGGETQYF. Written as DNA, the CDR3 is TGTGCCAGCAGCCAAGAGGTCTGGGGGGGAGAGACCCAGTACTTC.

The rearrangement links TRBV4-2 to TRBJ2-3; 11 positions agree with TRBD2. V lost 1 base to trimming and J lost 6 bases; unmatched junction nucleotides: 12. Germline V CDR1 and CDR2: LGHNA, YNFKEQ. The CDR3 totals 18 residues. CDR3 coding DNA: TGTGCCAGCAGCCAAGGATCGAGTAGCGGGGGGGCTACGGATACGCAGTATTTT. Protein sequence: CASSQGSSSGGATDTQYF.

J is TRBJ1-6 and V is TRBV11-2; 11 bases agree with TRBD1. After removal of 2 bases from V and 18 bases from J, the junction contained 6 bases not matched to a gene. CDR3 length: 13 residues. Per the germline V gene, CDR1 is SGHAT and CDR2 is FQNNGV. The CDR3 is CASSLTDRGHPHF. Written as DNA, the CDR3 is TGTGCCAGCAGCTTAACGGACAGGGGGCATCCCCACTTT.

This clone was observed once. The chain recombines TRBV11-2 with TRBJ2-7, with D maybe TRBD2 (6 bases). Germline CDR1 is SGHAT and CDR2 is FQNNGV. The CDR3 has 16 amino acids. Trimming cost V 5 bases and J 2 bases, with 19 bases left between them. The CDR3 loop reads CASSPLRGPSAYEQYF. CDR3 bases: TGTGCCAGCAGCCCCCTAAGGGGACCTAGCGCCTACGAGCAGTACTTC.

Remarks on this clone: The junction and the germline gene differ at one end; a read error may be behind it. J is TRBJ2-7 and V is TRBV25-1, with 8 bases lining up with TRBD1. Germline-derived CDR1 and CDR2 are MGHDK and SYGVNS. The CDR3 has 12 amino acids. In nucleotides, the CDR3 is TGTGCCAGCAGACGACAGGGGTACGAGCCGTACTTC. It encodes CASRRQGYEPYF.

This clone has only one observation. The rearrangement uses TRBV7-9 and TRBJ2-1; 11 positions match TRBD1. V lost 1 base to trimming and J lost 6 bases; unmatched junction nucleotides: 2. Germline V gene data show CDR1 as SEHNR and CDR2 as FQNEAQ (reference sequence). The CDR3 is 15 amino acids. This CDR3 is CASSLGGTGGNEQFF. CDR3 DNA: TGTGCCAGCAGCTTAGGGGGGACAGGGGGCAATGAGCAGTTCTTC. Supplemented by reference TRBV7-9 and TRBJ2-1, the full variable domain reads DTGVSQNPRHKITKRGQNVTFRCDPISEHNRLYWYRQTLGQGPEFLTYFQNEAQLEKSRLLSDRFSAERPKGSFSTLEIQRTEQGDSAMYLCASSLGGTGGNEQFFGPGTRLTVL.

The V and J genes are TRBV6-6 and TRBJ1-5, with TRBD1 matching 8 bases. This CDR3 has 14 residues. CDR1 is MNHNY and CDR2 is SVGAGI in the germline V gene (reference sequence). V was clipped by 5 bases and J by 6 bases; unmatched bases: 6. The chain's CDR3 is CASSGQGATQPQHF. The CDR3, as DNA: TGTGCCAGCAGTGGTCAGGGGGCAACTCAGCCCCAGCATTTT.

A few counts support this clone. The chain recombines TRBV27 with TRBJ1-1; weak D call: TRBD1 (6 bases). This CDR3 region has 16 residues. V was trimmed by 6 bases and J by 4 bases, leaving 21 bases between them. CDR1 and CDR2 (germline): MNHEY, SMNVEV (reference sequence). CDR3 in DNA: TGTGCCAGCAGCTATCGCCCAGGGGCTCCGGGCACTGAAGCTTTCTTT. Protein product: CASSYRPGAPGTEAFF.

The chain is built from TRBV7-2 and TRBJ2-1, with D tentatively TRBD2 (6 bases). V lost 3 bases and J lost 8, with 11 bases in between. The CDR3 runs to 13 residues. Germline V gives CDR1 SGHTA, CDR2 FQGNSA. The CDR3: CASSFGGSDEQFF. The CDR3 DNA reads TGTGCCAGCAGCTTTGGAGGGAGCGATGAGCAGTTCTTC.

The rearrangement uses TRBV6-5 and TRBJ1-1, with 9 bases aligning to TRBD1. The CDR3 sequence is 15 residues long. Germline loops: CDR1 MNHEY, CDR2 SVGAGI. J was trimmed by 3 bases and V by 7 bases; bases with no gene match: 9. The CDR3 DNA follows: TGTGCCAGCACTCGCGGGACAGGGAAGGACACTGAAGCTTTCTTT. Translation gives CASTRGTGKDTEAFF.

The rearrangement joins TRBV9 to TRBJ1-1; 7 nucleotides match TRBD1. The germline V gene has CDR1 SGDLS and CDR2 YYNGEE. The length of the CDR3 is 15 residues. The V gene end was trimmed by 0 bases and the J gene end by 4 bases; junction bases not matched to a gene: 6. The CDR3: CASSVVRAGGTEAFF. CDR3 DNA sequence: TGTGCCAGCAGCGTAGTAAGGGCAGGGGGCACTGAAGCTTTCTTT.

The rearrangement links TRBV5-4 to TRBJ1-2; possible D gene TRBD1, 5 bases. Germline V gives CDR1 SGHNT, CDR2 YYREEE (reference sequence). Trimming left V 0 bases short and J 6 bases short, with 12 bases between. The CDR3 loop spans 14 amino acids. CDR3 residues: CASSLAGGYNGYTF. The DNA for the CDR3 is TGTGCCAGCAGCTTGGCCGGGGGATATAATGGCTACACCTTC.

The chain has TRBV5-6 and TRBJ1-1; D gene ambiguous. CDR3 length: 17 residues. V shed 2 bases and J shed 1 base, with 18 bases lying between them. Germline V lookup: CDR1 SGHDT, CDR2 YYEEEE. CDR3 nucleotide sequence: TGTGCCAGCAGCTTCTTCCCAAGGACCGAGGGGAACACTGAAGCTTTCTTT. It is translated as CASSFFPRTEGNTEAFF.

This chain links TRBV5-6 with TRBJ2-2; weak D call: TRBD1 (7 bases). The length of the CDR3 is 18 residues. Germline V gene lookup returns CDR1 SGHDT and CDR2 YYEEEE. Between the trimmed V and J ends, which lost 0 bases and 2 bases, there was a span of 17 bases. The CDR3 DNA is TGTGCCAGCAGCTTGGTCAGGGGGGCATGGCTAAACACCGGGGAGCTGTTTTTT. Translation: CASSLVRGAWLNTGELFF.

The chain joins TRBV5-5 to TRBJ2-7; D is possibly TRBD1 (6 bases). The germline gives CDR1 SGHKS, CDR2 YYEKEE (reference sequence). V lost 0 bases and J 3 bases, leaving 13 bases between the germline ends. The length of the CDR3 is 15 residues. As DNA, the CDR3 is TGTGCCAGCAGCTTGGTTTCACAGGGTTTCTACGAGCAGTACTTC. Amino acids: CASSLVSQGFYEQYF.